This passage covers 22 T cell receptor beta chains from one sample sequenced in a study of OX40 agonist ivuxolimab in advanced cancers. Libraries were prepared by immunoSEQ multiplex PCR; TCRdb keeps only in-frame clonotypes and omits some of them. The data contain some 83,000 clones, 85% to 90% of them singletons. Sequenced here: CD4+ or CD8+ T cells sorted from blood, sampled in a trial of the OX40 agonist ivuxolimab. The receptors derive from an adult with an advanced solid tumor such as melanoma, head and neck, liver or kidney cancer.

This clone turned up a few times. This chain uses TRBV7-9 with TRBJ1-5, with D perhaps matching TRBD1 (5 bases). The CDR3 is made up of 14 amino acids. The germline V gene encodes CDR1 SEHNR and CDR2 FQNEAQ (reference sequence). Trimming removed 0 bases from V and 7 bases from J, with 10 bases in between. In DNA form, the CDR3 reads TGTGCCAGCAGCTTAGCTTCGCAGGGCCAGCCCCAGCATTTT. Protein: CASSLASQGQPQHF.

This rearrangement joins TRBV27 to TRBJ2-4, with D uncertain. The V end was cut by 4 bases, the J end by 8 bases, with 12 bases between. Germline lookup yields CDR1 MNHEY and CDR2 SMNVEV (reference sequence). The CDR3 totals 13 residues. The CDR3 nucleotides read TGTGCCAGCAGTTACTCGAACAAGGACATTCAGTACTTC. The encoded protein is CASSYSNKDIQYF.

The chain employs TRBV19 and TRBJ2-7, with 12 bases lining up with TRBD2. The CDR3 contains 16 residues. Germline V CDR1 and CDR2: LNHDA, SQIVND (reference sequence). V lost 1 base, J lost 5 bases, and 6 bases stayed unmatched. CDR3 amino acids: CASSIASGRGFDEQYF. The CDR3 bases are TGTGCCAGTAGTATAGCTAGCGGGAGGGGTTTCGACGAGCAGTACTTC.

V and J are TRBV10-3 and TRBJ1-6, with D possibly TRBD1 on 5 matching bases. CDR3 size: 11 residues. V was shortened by 3 bases and J by 12 bases, with 6 bases between the two germline ends. The V gene's germline CDR1 is ENHRY and CDR2 SYGVKD. The CDR3: CAISDQGPLHF. CDR3 nucleotide sequence: TGTGCCATCAGTGATCAGGGACCCCTCCACTTT.

In its sample, this clone was seen a few times. This sequence joins TRBV11-3 and TRBJ1-6; D perhaps matches TRBD1 (6 bases). Germline-derived CDR1 and CDR2 are SGHNT and YENEEA. This CDR3 has 15 amino acids. V was trimmed by 0 bases and J by 16 bases, leaving 19 bases between them. The CDR3, as DNA: TGTGCCAGCAGCTTAGAGTCTGGGGGCGCGGAGAGACTCCACTTT. Amino acids: CASSLESGGAERLHF.

The J gene is TRBJ1-1, the V gene TRBV7-2; tentative D call: TRBD1 (6 bases). In germline, CDR1 is SGHTA, CDR2 FQGNSA. This CDR3 comprises 17 residues. Trimming shortened V by 1 base and J by 3 bases, and 18 bases separated the two germline ends. CDR3 sequence (DNA): TGTGCCAGCAGCTTAGGGGGGGCGGCCTCGCAGTACACTGAAGCTTTCTTT. This translates into CASSLGGAASQYTEAFF.

CDR3 sequence: CASKVDSGNTGELFF. CDR3 in DNA: TGTGCCAGCAAGGTCGACAGCGGAAACACCGGGGAGCTGTTTTTT. This chain uses TRBV6-5 with TRBJ2-2, with D perhaps being TRBD1 or TRBD2 (5 bases each). Per germline, CDR1 MNHEY and CDR2 SVGAGI. V was shortened by 7 bases and J by 2 bases, with 14 bases between the two germline ends. The CDR3 has 15 residues.

The gene calls are TRBV4-2 and TRBJ2-2, with D possibly being TRBD1 (6 bases). V dropped 3 bases and J dropped 14 bases, with 16 bases sitting between them. Germline CDR1 is LGHNA and CDR2 is YNFKEQ. The CDR3 length is 13 residues. CDR3 protein: CASSHETGPGLFF. The CDR3 nucleotides read TGTGCCAGCAGCCATGAGACAGGTCCGGGACTGTTTTTT.

The rearrangement links TRBV5-1 to TRBJ2-3; 7 positions match TRBD1. CDR3 length equals 14 residues. J lost 2 bases, V lost 2 bases, and 2 bases had no gene match. The germline gives CDR1 SGHRS, CDR2 YFSETQ. The DNA of the CDR3 is TGCGCCAGCAGCTTTGAGGGGGCCACAGATACGCAGTATTTT. This encodes CASSFEGATDTQYF.

The J gene is TRBJ2-7, the V gene TRBV5-5; D is perhaps TRBD2 (6 bases). Germline assignment: CDR1 SGHKS and CDR2 YYEKEE (reference sequence). The V end was cut by 3 bases, the J end by 7 bases, with 8 bases between. The CDR3 spans 11 residues. The CDR3 nucleotides read TGTGCCAGCAGCTGGAGGGGAGAGCAGTACTTC. Amino acid sequence: CASSWRGEQYF.

The chain joins TRBV7-9 to TRBJ1-2; a possible D gene is TRBD1 (6 bases). V lost 5 bases and J lost 3, with 13 bases in between. CDR1 and CDR2 from the germline V gene are SEHNR and FQNEAQ (reference sequence). The CDR3 is 14 amino acids. CDR3 region: CASSAETGYYGYTF. The DNA of the CDR3 is TGTGCCAGCAGCGCCGAAACAGGGTACTATGGCTACACCTTC.

V and J are TRBV6-6 and TRBJ2-5; D not resolved. CDR3 length equals 12 residues. Trimming removed 6 bases at V and 4 bases at J, with 9 bases between. Germline V lookup: CDR1 MNHNY, CDR2 SVGAGI (reference sequence). This chain's CDR3 is CASSLVRETQYF. The CDR3, as DNA: TGTGCCAGCAGCTTGGTCCGAGAGACCCAGTACTTC.

Turning to this clone: Mismatch with germline at one junction end may stem from a read error. The V gene is TRBV27, the J gene TRBJ2-7; 9 nucleotides align to TRBD1. The germline gives CDR1 MNHEY, CDR2 SMNVEV (reference sequence). There are 12 residues in the CDR3. CDR3 coding DNA: TGTGCCAGCAGTTTACCGAAGACAGGGGGGGACTTC. The encoded protein is CASSLPKTGGDF.

This clone has a single count. The chain is built from TRBV9 and TRBJ1-1; D possibly corresponds to TRBD1 (6 bases). V dropped 0 bases and J dropped 2 bases, with 14 bases sitting between them. This CDR3 comprises 16 residues. Germline V CDR1 and CDR2: SGDLS, YYNGEE. For the CDR3, the DNA is TGTGCCAGCAGCGTAGACCAGGGGCAAGGAAACACTGAAGCTTTCTTT. Translation gives CASSVDQGQGNTEAFF.

The chain uses TRBV27 and TRBJ2-7, with 8 bases aligning to TRBD2. V dropped 5 bases and J dropped 6; count of bases not matched to a gene: 18. The CDR3 is 17 amino acids. In germline, CDR1 is MNHEY, CDR2 SMNVEV (reference sequence). The CDR3 coding sequence is TGTGCCAGCAGTATCTCTCTCGGGGGGGCGGCTCTCGCCGAGCAGTACTTC. Its translation is CASSISLGGAALAEQYF.

The chain uses TRBV18 and TRBJ1-5; 7 bases fit TRBD1. Germline CDR1 reads KGHSH; CDR2 reads LQKENI. J gave up 1 base and V 6 bases, and 3 bases lay outside the gene matches. The CDR3 sequence is 14 residues long. CDR3 in DNA: TGTGCCAGCTCCCGGGACAGAAGCAATCAGCCCCAGCATTTT. Residues: CASSRDRSNQPQHF.

The chain joins TRBV2 to TRBJ2-2, with TRBD2 matching over 8 bases. V lost 4 bases, J lost 4 bases, and 8 bases stayed unmatched. The CDR3 covers 16 residues. CDR1 is SNHLY, CDR2 FYNNEI, per germline. The CDR3 region has the DNA TGTGCCAGCAGTGCGGTTTGGGCGGGGGGCACCGGGGAGCTGTTTTTT. Translating gives CASSAVWAGGTGELFF.

A word on this clone: One junction end does not reproduce the germline sequence, and a read error may be involved. V and J are TRBV7-3 and TRBJ2-3; 8 nucleotides line up with TRBD2. This CDR3 has 15 residues. Looked up from germline, CDR1 is SGHTA and CDR2 is FQGTGA. The CDR3 nucleotides are TGTGCCAACAGCTTAAACGGGGGGGCCGTGGATACGCAGTATTTT. Its translation is CANSLNGGAVDTQYF.

The chain employs TRBV7-9 and TRBJ1-2; D is unresolved. Deletions cut 5 bases from V and 7 bases from J, with 14 bases between. Germline V lookup: CDR1 SEHNR, CDR2 FQNEAQ (reference sequence). The CDR3 is 13 amino acids. This CDR3 reads CASSTTPPAGYTF. CDR3 DNA sequence: TGTGCCAGCAGCACGACACCGCCGGCTGGCTACACCTTC.

This clone was seen a few times. The chain is built from TRBV2 and TRBJ1-1; no clear D gene. CDR3 size: 11 residues. The V gene's germline CDR1 is SNHLY and CDR2 FYNNEI. With 5 bases removed from V and 3 bases from J, the gap between germline ends came to 4 bases. For the CDR3, the DNA is TGTGCCAGCAGTTGGTACACTGAAGCTTTCTTT. Protein sequence: CASSWYTEAFF.

This chain joins TRBV18 and TRBJ2-7; 7 bases fit TRBD1. CDR1 is KGHSH and CDR2 is LQKENI in the germline V gene. Losses at the gene ends were 4 bases for V and 2 bases for J; bases not matched to a gene: 8. The CDR3 has 15 amino acids. This CDR3 is CASSRPGTAAYEQYF. As DNA, the CDR3 is TGTGCCAGCTCACGTCCCGGGACAGCGGCCTACGAGCAGTACTTC.

This clone showed up just a few times. This CDR3 is CASRGEGEETQYF. The CDR3 DNA is TGCGCCAGCCGTGGGGAGGGGGAAGAGACCCAGTACTTC. The rearrangement uses TRBV4-1 and TRBJ2-5; perhaps TRBD2 as D (7 bases). CDR3 length: 13 amino acids. CDR1 and CDR2 from the germline V gene are MGHRA and YSYEKL. Trimming took 8 bases from V and 3 from J, leaving 13 bases between them.